This TCR beta chain was recorded in a study of T cells expressing NK-cell markers. Study information: The authors derived TCR beta repertoires from sorted CD3+CD56+NKG2C+, CD3+CD56+NKG2C- and CD3+CD56-NKG2C+ T cells. Out of eight donors sequenced, seven tested HCMV-seropositive and the remaining one seronegative. Broader study findings: NKG2C+ dominant clonotype frequencies in 6 or 7 donors were roughly 1.0-7.0% of CD8+ T cells.

Each CDR3 protein gets one entry in TCRdb, which reprocessed the 5' RACE reads and gives no DNA. The specimen's table records 500,000 to 700,000 distinct CDR3 sequences. CDR1 and CDR2 from the germline V gene are KGHSH and LQKENI. This CDR3 is built from 18 residues. Comment on this clonotype: Its antigen is currently unknown.

This chain connects TRBV18 to TRBJ2-3; TCRdb reports TRBD1, a call that lacks DNA to check it against. The clonotype originates from a man between 18 and 35 years old in good health. Source material: blood T cells: a sorted CD56 or NKG2C T cell subset, CD4+ or CD8+ T cells, or bulk PBMC T cells (not recorded which). CDR3 sequence reads: CASSPGTGVFPHTDTQYF.